This TCR beta chain was sequenced in a study of shared clonotypes between healthy human individuals. At the level of the study: A donor's plate count was three for CD4 naive and three for CD4 memory; CD8 naive had two and CD8 memory one.

The germline V gene has CDR1 MNHEY and CDR2 SMNVEV (reference sequence). The V gene lost 0 bases and the J gene lost 0 bases, with 9 bases spanning the gap. The CDR3 contains 15 residues. The healthy adult donors were HIV-negative and reported no recent acute infections or vaccinations. Per the original methods: ImmunoSEQ yielded junction-only sequences lacking quality scores, so filtering differed. TCRdb's copy holds only in-frame clones and misses some; the assay was immunoSEQ multiplex PCR. V, J and clone size reflect that table, while D and trimming were determined from the DNA. This table holds approximately 710,000 clones, roughly 87% found once.

The rearrangement uses TRBV27 and TRBJ2-7; D gene uncertain. The sequenced sample consisted of memory CD8+ T cells from PBMCs. Indicated subset: CD45RO+ cells pooled with CCR7-negative TemRA cells. The sequence was obtained from a man aged 18 to 29 in good health. Some clones in this sample may be carry-over from other donors' samples. CDR3 protein: CASSLSGASSYEQYF. For the CDR3, the DNA is TGTGCCAGCAGTTTATCAGGCGCGAGCTCCTACGAGCAGTACTTC.